This T cell receptor (beta chain) was documented in a study of siplizumab effects on memory and regulatory T cells. Some clones are missing from TCRdb's copy, which holds only in-frame ones; the method was immunoSEQ multiplex PCR. Counted here are approximately 100,000 clones, 80% to 95% occurring once; the ten biggest clones make up 9.5% to 15%. Trimming left V 1 base short and J 4 bases short, with 13 bases between. The CDR3 is 15 residues long. Germline V CDR1 and CDR2: GTSNPN, SVGIG (reference sequence). This chain connects TRBV30 to TRBJ2-2; D possibly corresponds to TRBD1 (5 bases). This TCR came from a human donor in good health. The material sequenced was non-Treg CD4+ T cells sorted from blood. The CDR3: CAWSGGRGPTGELFF. The CDR3 DNA is TGTGCCTGGAGTGGGGGAAGGGGTCCCACCGGGGAGCTGTTTTTT.